Sequencing of this T cell receptor (beta chain) was carried out in a study of shared clonotypes between healthy human individuals. Study-wide points: Rarefaction gave evidence that sorted-subset sequencing remained incomplete despite large depth. Shared clonotypes across all four donors exceeded non-shared ones in generation probability. Only a few donors were included, so the genetic and exposure-history diversity represented was limited.

Note on this clone: Its antigen is undetermined.

Each PCR replicate from the sorted subsets contained 150 to 200 ng DNA, which is roughly 33,000 T cell genomes. Assay: immunoSEQ multiplex PCR; the TCRdb copy retains only in-frame clones and omits some. The top ten clones hold about 34% of a sample with around 690,000 clones, around 91% of them seen once. There are 15 residues in the CDR3. The germline V and J ends were trimmed by 2 bases and 0 bases, with 10 bases remaining between them. Per germline, CDR1 LGHNA and CDR2 YSLEER. The sequencing input was memory CD8+ T cells from PBMCs. Subset noted: CD45RO+ cells pooled with CCR7-negative TemRA cells. The sequence derives from a man aged 18 to 35 in good health. Some clones in this sample may be carry-over from other donors' samples. This chain connects TRBV4-3 to TRBJ1-2; D might be TRBD1 (6 bases). The CDR3 DNA sequence: TGCGCCAGCAGCCAACTCCGGACAGCTAACTATGGCTACACCTTC. Translated, it gives CASSQLRTANYGYTF.